A selection of T cell receptor beta chains follows, all from one sample in a study of blood T cell repertoires in COVID-19. This table comes from immunoSEQ multiplex PCR, and its TCRdb copy is limited to in-frame clones, with some not included. The sample lists under 400,000 clones; around 87% were seen once. The specimen was peripheral blood. The source of these receptors is a woman aged 25 to 39 with COVID-19, enrolled during active disease. The CDR3 runs from the conserved cysteine through the conserved F or W. The D gene is left open where the match is weak. The size field is filled for only some rows; it gives once, few, many or a size class.

J | D | size | V | DNA | CDR3
TRBJ2-3 | - | - | TRBV5-4 | TGTGCCAGCAGCTTTGCGGGCGCAGATACGCAGTATTTT | CASSFAGADTQYF
TRBJ2-2 | TRBD2 | - | TRBV7-2 | TGTGCCAGCAGCTGGGGGGGGAGGCGGCATGACGGGGAGCTGTTTTTT | CASSWGGRRHDGELFF
TRBJ1-1 | - | - | TRBV18 | TGTGCCAGCTCACCAAGTACAGGGCGGACTGAAGCTTTCTTT | CASSPSTGRTEAFF
TRBJ2-7 | TRBD2 | - | TRBV7-9 | TGTGCCAGCAGCTTAGCTGGGACTAGCTACGAGCAGTACTTC | CASSLAGTSYEQYF
TRBJ2-7 | TRBD2 | once | TRBV5-1 | TGCGCCAGCAGCTCCCTACCCCTAGGGACTAGCGGGACTGGGGAGCAGTACTTC | CASSSLPLGTSGTGEQYF
TRBJ1-1 | - | - | TRBV7-3 | TGTGCCAGCAGCCCGTCGGGGGGAGGCTCTGAAGCTTTCTTT | CASSPSGGGSEAFF
TRBJ2-7 | TRBD1 | - | TRBV30 | TGTGCCTGGAGTATCCTCCGGGACAGGGAATACGAGCAGTACTTC | CAWSILRDREYEQYF
TRBJ2-1 | TRBD2 | - | TRBV29-1 | TGCAGCGTTGACCTAGCGGGAGCCGGATCCTACAATGAGCAGTTCTTC | CSVDLAGAGSYNEQFF
TRBJ2-7 | TRBD1 | - | TRBV7-9 | TGTGCCAGCAGCAGGACAGGGGGAGGCGACGAGCAGTACTTC | CASSRTGGGDEQYF
TRBJ1-1 | TRBD1 | - | TRBV5-5 | TGTGCCAGCAGCTTGGGAGTGATGGGACAGGGGCGAGGAGCTTTCTTT | CASSLGVMGQGRGAFF
TRBJ2-5 | TRBD1 | - | TRBV6-5 | TGTGCCAGCAGTCGGACAGGGGGCCTGCAAGAGACCCAGTACTTC | CASSRTGGLQETQYF
TRBJ2-2 | - | - | TRBV6-2/TRBV6-3 | TGTGCCAGCAGTTATTCGACCCGCGGCGAGGAGCTGTTTTTT | CASSYSTRGEELFF
TRBJ2-5 | TRBD2 | - | TRBV9 | TGTGCCAGCAGCGTAGATGGGAGGGGCCAAGAGACCCAGTACTTC | CASSVDGRGQETQYF
TRBJ2-4 | TRBD2 | - | TRBV27 | TGTGCCAGCAGTCGCGGACTAGCGGCTGCCAGGGACATTCAGTACTTC | CASSRGLAAARDIQYF
TRBJ1-5 | - | - | TRBV6-5 | TGTGCCAGCAGTTACTCGTTAAATCAGCCCCAGCATTTT | CASSYSLNQPQHF
TRBJ2-1 | TRBD2 | - | TRBV5-1 | TGCGCCAGCAGCTTGGTTCCTAGCGGGCTTATTAACAATGAGCAGTTCTTC | CASSLVPSGLINNEQFF